This T cell receptor beta chain was recovered during a study of shared clonotypes between healthy human individuals. Points from the study as a whole: Among donors, the sharing of clonotypes was expected to be influenced by sequencing depth. The study found lower generation probabilities in non-shared clonotypes than in those shared by all four donors. Across a handful of donors, naive CD4 shared 5% to 6%, naive CD8 around 3.5%, memory CD4 roughly 2.5%, memory CD8 over 0.3%.

CD45RA-negative memory and CD45RA+ naive subsets were split from the CD4+ cells. The germline V and J ends were trimmed by 1 base and 7 bases, with 19 bases remaining between them. CDR1 is SGHRS, CDR2 YFSETQ, per germline. The CDR3 has 16 residues. This clone showed up just once. What it binds is unknown. Sequencing was performed with immunoSEQ multiplex PCR; in TCRdb, only in-frame clones are kept and a portion is missing. The sample lists about 1.5 million clones, about 98% occurring once. This chain connects TRBV5-1 to TRBJ2-3; TRBD1 or TRBD2 may be the D gene (5 bases each). This clonotype originated in a man aged 25 to 40 in good health. Sequenced: naive CD4+ T cells sorted from blood. Regarding subset: CD45RA+ positively selected. The CDR3 DNA sequence: TGCGCCAGCAGCTTGCAACCTCTAGGGGACGCCAATACGCAGTATTTT. The encoded protein is CASSLQPLGDANTQYF.